This TCR beta chain was retrieved from a study of blood T cell repertoires in COVID-19. The CDR3 has 15 amino acids. With 3 bases removed from V and 2 bases from J, the gap between germline ends came to 11 bases. Germline V lookup: CDR1 SGHRS, CDR2 YFSETQ. Assay used: immunoSEQ multiplex PCR; TCRdb lists only in-frame clones, some missing. In the table there are more than 95,000 clones, around 81% of which are singletons. The sample consisted of peripheral blood. The chain recombines TRBV5-1 with TRBJ2-2; a weak D match, TRBD2 (5 bases). This clonotype was obtained from a man in his sixties with acute or convalescent COVID-19. The CDR3 sequence: CASSSLGRNTGELFF. In DNA, the CDR3 is TGCGCCAGCAGCTCCCTGGGGAGAAACACCGGGGAGCTGTTTTTT.